These 6 T cell receptor beta chains were sequenced from one sample in a study of cytomegalovirus exposure and HLA in healthy donors. Amplification used 60 Vbeta primers and 13 Jbeta primers. Some clones are missing from TCRdb's copy, which holds only in-frame ones; the method was immunoSEQ multiplex PCR. The sample carries over 150,000 clones, roughly two thirds recorded once. The source material was PBMCs. Every receptor here comes from a woman in her twenties or thirties in good health and CMV-seronegative.

The chain uses TRBV19 and TRBJ1-5; D is uncertain. The ends were cut back, 8 bases at V and 4 bases at J, with 15 bases in the middle. In germline, CDR1 is LNHDA, CDR2 SQIVND (reference sequence). The CDR3 is 14 amino acids. The CDR3 DNA is TGTGCCAGTGGAAAAGGACGGGAAAATCAGCCCCAGCATTTT. Its translation is CASGKGRENQPQHF.

The genes are TRBV5-4 and TRBJ2-5, with D perhaps matching TRBD2 (7 bases). Germline CDR1 SGHNT, CDR2 YYREEE (reference sequence). CDR3 length: 12 residues. V was cut by 7 bases and J by 5 bases, with 12 bases left in between. The CDR3: CASGGAGETQYF. In DNA form, the CDR3 reads TGTGCCAGCGGGGGGGCAGGGGAGACCCAGTACTTC.

In nucleotides, the CDR3 is TGTGCCAGCAGGGAGGGACGGAAACTGTTTTTT. It translates to CASREGRKLFF. This sequence joins TRBV7-9 and TRBJ1-4; TRBD1 is a possible D gene (5 bases). V was trimmed by 6 bases and J by 11 bases, leaving 10 bases between them. CDR1 SEHNR and CDR2 FQNEAQ come from the germline V gene (reference sequence). CDR3 length: 11 amino acids.

The genes are TRBV2 and TRBJ2-3; 7 nucleotides align to TRBD1. V lost 6 bases, J lost 3 bases, and 6 bases stayed unmatched. Germline V gene lookup returns CDR1 SNHLY and CDR2 FYNNEI. The CDR3 has 14 amino acids. The CDR3 coding sequence is TGTGCCAGCAGAATTATACAGGGGACAGATACGCAGTATTTT. Amino acids: CASRIIQGTDTQYF.

The V and J genes are TRBV25-1 and TRBJ2-7; a possible D gene is TRBD2 (5 bases). This CDR3 region has 14 residues. CDR1 MGHDK and CDR2 SYGVNS come from the germline V gene. V shed 5 bases and J shed 0 bases, with 11 bases lying between them. DNA of the CDR3: TGTGCCAGCAGTCCCCGGAGCGGCTCCTACGAGCAGTACTTC. It codes for CASSPRSGSYEQYF.

This chain links TRBV14 with TRBJ2-1; TRBD2 matches at 9 bases. Germline assignment: CDR1 SGHDN and CDR2 FVKESK. J was trimmed by 4 bases and V by 3 bases; bases with no gene match: 10. The CDR3 is 17 residues long. Here the CDR3 reads CASSHPFRAGGYNEQFF. CDR3 DNA sequence: TGTGCCAGCAGCCACCCATTCCGAGCGGGAGGTTACAATGAGCAGTTCTTC.